The 17 T cell receptor beta chains in this list originate from one sample, sequenced in a study of blood T cell repertoires in COVID-19. The data were produced by immunoSEQ multiplex PCR, yet TCRdb's version contains in-frame clones alone and is incomplete. The sample lists 11,000 to 15,000 clones; approximately 90% were seen once. Source material: peripheral blood. The receptor set was obtained from a man aged 50 to 60 with active COVID-19.

This clone occurred once. The chain joins TRBV9 to TRBJ1-2, with TRBD1 identical over 10 bases. Germline loops: CDR1 SGDLS, CDR2 YYNGEE. V was clipped by 0 bases and J by 5 bases; unmatched bases: 4. The CDR3 covers 15 residues. The CDR3 region has the DNA TGTGCCAGCAGCGTAGGCGGGACAGGGGTTTATGGCTACACCTTC. It codes for CASSVGGTGVYGYTF.

The V gene is TRBV19, the J gene TRBJ1-1; 11 bases agree with TRBD1. The CDR3 contains 14 residues. Per the germline V gene, CDR1 is LNHDA and CDR2 is SQIVND (reference sequence). The J segment lost 4 bases and the V segment lost 9 bases, leaving 7 bases of the junction unmatched. CDR3 amino acids: CASVRTGGLTEAFF. The CDR3 DNA reads as TGTGCCAGCGTACGGACAGGGGGCCTCACTGAAGCTTTCTTT.

This clone was seen only once. The genes are TRBV5-4 and TRBJ2-5; 8 nucleotides line up with TRBD2. The germline CDR1 and CDR2 sequences are SGHNT and YYREEE (reference sequence). The CDR3 extends over 16 amino acids. V was clipped by 3 bases and J by 4 bases; unmatched bases: 11. CDR3 nucleotide sequence: TGTGCCAGCAGCTACGGACTAAGCGGGAGACGAGAGACCCAGTACTTC. Translation: CASSYGLSGRRETQYF.

The chain has TRBV2 and TRBJ1-1; possibly TRBD1 for D (6 bases). Germline values: CDR1 SNHLY, CDR2 FYNNEI. This CDR3 is built from 13 residues. Trimming shortened V by 8 bases and J by 3 bases, and 13 bases separated the two germline ends. Here the CDR3 reads CASLRDIHTEAFF. CDR3 nucleotide sequence: TGTGCCAGCTTGAGGGACATTCACACTGAAGCTTTCTTT.

V usage is TRBV28 and J usage is TRBJ2-7; TRBD2 matches at 11 bases. There are 17 residues in the CDR3. Trimming at V came to 5 bases and at J to 4 bases, leaving 13 bases not matched to a gene. Germline CDR1 reads MDHEN; CDR2 reads SYDVKM. The CDR3 loop is CASSLPYGTSGDYEQYF. The CDR3 coding sequence is TGTGCCAGCAGTCTTCCCTATGGGACTAGCGGCGATTACGAGCAGTACTTC. The complete variable domain, with remaining parts taken from reference TRBV28 and TRBJ2-7, reads DVKVTQSSRYLVKRTGEKVFLECVQDMDHENMFWYRQDPGLGLRLIYFSYDVKMKEKGDIPEGYSVSREKKERFSLILESASTNQTSMYLCASSLPYGTSGDYEQYFGPGTRLTVT.

The rearrangement links TRBV4-1 to TRBJ1-5; possibly TRBD1 for D (6 bases). The ends were cut back, 0 bases at V and 5 bases at J, with 11 bases in the middle. The V gene's germline CDR1 is MGHRA and CDR2 YSYEKL. This CDR3 has 15 amino acids. The CDR3 DNA reads as TGCGCCAGCAGCCAAGACGGACAGTCCGATCAGCCCCAGCATTTT. Amino acid sequence: CASSQDGQSDQPQHF.

The V and J genes are TRBV2 and TRBJ2-3; D not resolved. Per germline, CDR1 SNHLY and CDR2 FYNNEI. The CDR3 extends over 13 amino acids. V gave up 4 bases and J gave up 1 base, with 6 bases separating them. CDR3 residues: CASSAGRTDTQYF. The CDR3 nucleotides read TGTGCCAGCAGTGCGGGTCGCACAGATACGCAGTATTTT. The full variable domain, with the rest looked up from reference TRBV2 and TRBJ2-3, is EPEVTQTPSHQVTQMGQEVILRCVPISNHLYFYWYRQILGQKVEFLVSFYNNEISEKSEIFDDQFSVERPDGSNFTLKIRSTKLEDSAMYFCASSAGRTDTQYFGPGTRLTVL.

The chain joins TRBV28 to TRBJ2-1; weak D call: TRBD1 (6 bases). This CDR3 region has 17 residues. V was pared by 7 bases and J by 3 bases, with 22 bases between. The germline V gene has CDR1 MDHEN and CDR2 SYDVKM. CDR3 sequence reads: CASTTSGQRKLYNEQFF. The DNA for the CDR3 is TGTGCCAGCACCACGTCAGGACAGCGCAAACTCTACAATGAGCAGTTCTTC.

The chain links TRBV14 to TRBJ1-1; tentatively, D is TRBD1 (6 bases). The germline gives CDR1 SGHDN, CDR2 FVKESK. Trimming left V 1 base short and J 9 bases short, with 12 bases between. The CDR3 length is 13 residues. This CDR3 is CASSQGAGAKAFF. CDR3 in DNA: TGTGCCAGCAGCCAAGGGGCAGGGGCTAAAGCTTTCTTT.

The genes are TRBV29-1 and TRBJ2-3; 9 bases are shared with TRBD1. The CDR3 sequence is 15 residues long. Germline V gene lookup returns CDR1 SQVTM and CDR2 ANQGSEA. The V gene end was trimmed by 6 bases and the J gene end by 2 bases; junction bases not matched to a gene: 9. Here the CDR3 reads CSVSRGTGHTDTQYF. The CDR3, as DNA: TGCAGCGTGTCTCGGGGGACAGGGCACACAGATACGCAGTATTTT.

The CDR3 nucleotides read TGTGCCAGCAGGTTAGGACTAGCGGGAAACAATGAGCAGTTCTTC. Protein: CASRLGLAGNNEQFF. The chain recombines TRBV28 with TRBJ2-1; TRBD2 matches 12 bases. V was pared by 6 bases and J by 5 bases, with 5 bases of the junction left unmatched. The CDR3 is 15 residues long. The germline CDR1 and CDR2 sequences are MDHEN and SYDVKM.

The genes are TRBV15 and TRBJ1-6, with TRBD1 matching 8 bases. With V trimmed by 6 bases and J by 10 bases, 11 bases remained unmatched. Germline values: CDR1 LNHNV, CDR2 YYDKDF (reference sequence). The length of the CDR3 is 15 residues. The CDR3 reads CATRGTGGLRSPLHF. The CDR3 DNA reads TGTGCCACCAGAGGTACAGGGGGACTTCGGTCACCCCTCCACTTT.

The chain carries TRBV5-1 and TRBJ1-2, with 10 bases that match TRBD1. The CDR3 has 14 amino acids. Per germline, CDR1 SGHRS and CDR2 YFSETQ. V shed 5 bases, J shed 5 bases, and the junction held 6 bases outside the gene matches. The CDR3 reads CASRTGQGYYGYTF. The CDR3 nucleotides are TGCGCCAGCAGGACGGGACAGGGGTATTATGGCTACACCTTC.

The J gene is TRBJ2-7, the V gene TRBV19; D is possibly TRBD2 (6 bases). V was trimmed by 4 bases and J by 3 bases, leaving 16 bases between them. Germline assignment: CDR1 LNHDA and CDR2 SQIVND (reference sequence). The CDR3 consists of 15 residues. The CDR3 DNA reads TGTGCCAGTAGTAGTATAGGGACTTCACACTACGAGCAGTACTTC. Its protein product is CASSSIGTSHYEQYF.

V is TRBV20-1 and J is TRBJ2-7; D uncertain. CDR3 length: 11 amino acids. CDR1 is DFQATT and CDR2 is SNEGSKA in the germline V gene (reference sequence). Trimming stripped 3 bases from V and 5 bases from J, with 8 bases between. As DNA, the CDR3 is TGCAGTGCTAGTGCAGGCAACGAGCAGTACTTC. It specifies CSASAGNEQYF.

The chain links TRBV24-1 to TRBJ2-7, with 10 bases matching TRBD1. CDR3 size: 14 residues. Trimming at V came to 7 bases and at J to 5 bases, leaving 7 bases not matched to a gene. The V gene's germline CDR1 is KGHDR and CDR2 SFDVKD. For the CDR3, the DNA is TGTGCCACCAGCCCGGGACAGGGGACGAACGAGCAGTACTTC. It yields the protein CATSPGQGTNEQYF.

J is TRBJ2-5 and V is TRBV6-5, with 7 positions matching TRBD1. This CDR3 has 14 amino acids. V lost 7 bases, J lost 3 bases, and 8 bases stayed unmatched. Germline V lookup: CDR1 MNHEY, CDR2 SVGAGI. The CDR3 DNA sequence: TGTGCCAGCACCCGAGGACAGGCTAAAGAGACCCAGTACTTC. Residues: CASTRGQAKETQYF.